Shown below are 21 T cell receptor beta chains from a single sample sequenced in a study of blood T cell repertoires in COVID-19. This table comes from immunoSEQ multiplex PCR, and its TCRdb copy is limited to in-frame clones, with some not included. The sample shows almost 500,000 clones, approximately 91% of them seen only once. Sequences were obtained from PBMCs or T cells enriched from blood (not recorded which). Every receptor here comes from a woman aged 55 to 70 who had recovered from COVID-19.

The J gene is TRBJ2-2, the V gene TRBV10-1; tentative D call: TRBD2 (5 bases). CDR3 length equals 14 residues. Trimming removed 4 bases at V and 0 bases at J, with 6 bases between. Germline V CDR1 and CDR2: WNHNN, SYGVQD (reference sequence). Written as DNA, the CDR3 is TGCGCCAGCAGTGGCGGGCCGAACACCGGGGAGCTGTTTTTT. Translating gives CASSGGPNTGELFF.

The chain carries TRBV19 and TRBJ1-5, with D possibly being TRBD1 (5 bases). CDR1 LNHDA and CDR2 SQIVND come from the germline V gene (reference sequence). Trimming cost V 3 bases and J 5 bases, with 14 bases left between them. This CDR3 is built from 15 residues. As DNA, the CDR3 is TGTGCCAGTAGTATTATTTTCGGGGGTGATCAGCCCCAGCATTTT. Translation: CASSIIFGGDQPQHF.

The sample holds one count of this clone. V and J are TRBV28 and TRBJ2-2; 9 bases are shared with TRBD1. The CDR3 runs 16 residues. Trimming at V came to 7 bases and at J to 0 bases, leaving 6 bases not matched to a gene. The germline CDR1 and CDR2 sequences are MDHEN and SYDVKM. CDR3 coding DNA: TGTGCCAGCAACCGCGGACAGGGGACGAACACCGGGGAGCTGTTTTTT. Protein sequence: CASNRGQGTNTGELFF.

As regards this clone: The sample holds other DNA sequences that translate to the same CDR3. The CDR3 DNA is TGTGCCAGCAGTTTAACAGGGGAGTATGGCTACACCTTC. Translating it yields CASSLTGEYGYTF. This rearrangement joins TRBV6-5 to TRBJ1-2; 7 positions match TRBD1. This CDR3 comprises 13 residues. Trimming at V came to 4 bases and at J to 5 bases, leaving 4 bases not matched to a gene. Per germline, CDR1 MNHEY and CDR2 SVGAGI.

The CDR3 nucleotides are TGTGCCAGCAGTGAAGGGCAGGGGAGAGTTTCACCCCTCCACTTT. Its translation is CASSEGQGRVSPLHF. This chain joins TRBV6-1 and TRBJ1-6; possibly TRBD1 for D (6 bases). Germline CDR1 is MNHNS and CDR2 is SASEGT. This CDR3 comprises 15 residues. V was cut by 1 base and J by 9 bases, with 13 bases left in between.

The V call is TRBV24-1, the J call TRBJ2-2, with D possibly being TRBD2 (6 bases). Germline-derived CDR1 and CDR2 are KGHDR and SFDVKD. Trimming took 0 bases from V and 2 from J, leaving 15 bases between them. This CDR3 is built from 18 residues. Written as DNA, the CDR3 is TGTGCCACCAGTGATTTGGGAGGGCTAGAAATCAACACCGGGGAGCTGTTTTTT. This codes for CATSDLGGLEINTGELFF.

This chain links TRBV5-1 with TRBJ1-4; no clear D gene. V was cut by 1 base and J by 5 bases, with 12 bases left in between. CDR3 length: 15 amino acids. The germline V gene encodes CDR1 SGHRS and CDR2 YFSETQ. The CDR3 region has the DNA TGCGCCAGCAGCTTGACCCACGGAGAGAATGAAAAACTGTTTTTT. Its protein product is CASSLTHGENEKLFF.

This sequence joins TRBV6-6 and TRBJ2-7, with 7 bases aligning to TRBD2. The length of the CDR3 is 14 residues. Germline CDR1 is MNHNY and CDR2 is SVGAGI (reference sequence). Trimming at V came to 5 bases and at J to 4 bases, leaving 8 bases not matched to a gene. For the CDR3, the DNA is TGTGCCAGCAGTAGAAGCACCGGGGGGTACGAGCAGTACGTC. This translates into CASSRSTGGYEQYV.

This chain connects TRBV2 to TRBJ2-1; D is uncertain. In germline, CDR1 is SNHLY, CDR2 FYNNEI. The germline V and J ends were trimmed by 7 bases and 7 bases, with 5 bases remaining between them. CDR3 length equals 10 residues. In DNA form, the CDR3 reads TGTGCCAGCAAGAGGAATGAGCAGTTCTTC. It codes for CASKRNEQFF.

The rearrangement links TRBV5-1 to TRBJ1-2; D gene uncertain. Per the germline V gene, CDR1 is SGHRS and CDR2 is YFSETQ. This CDR3 has 13 amino acids. Trimming took 5 bases from V and 0 from J, leaving 8 bases between them. The CDR3 bases are TGCGCCAGCAGGGACGGGACTAACTATGGCTACACCTTC. Its protein product is CASRDGTNYGYTF.

The chain has TRBV13 and TRBJ1-1; D remains ambiguous. The germline V and J ends were trimmed by 0 bases and 1 base, with 6 bases remaining between them. The CDR3 is made up of 14 amino acids. Germline assignment: CDR1 PRHDT and CDR2 FYEKMQ (reference sequence). CDR3 amino acids: CASSLGLRNTEAFF. The CDR3 DNA reads TGTGCCAGCAGCTTAGGCCTTCGGAACACTGAAGCTTTCTTT. Full variable domain (rest looked up from reference TRBV13 and TRBJ1-1): AAGVIQSPRHLIKEKRETATLKCYPIPRHDTVYWYQQGPGQDPQFLISFYEKMQSDKGSIPDRFSAQQFSDYHSELNMSSLELGDSALYFCASSLGLRNTEAFFGQGTRLTVV.

The J gene is TRBJ1-2, the V gene TRBV27, with TRBD1 identical over 7 bases. This CDR3 contains 16 residues. V shed 7 bases and J 4 bases; nucleotides not matched to a gene: 15. Germline values: CDR1 MNHEY, CDR2 SMNVEV (reference sequence). Here the CDR3 DNA reads TGTGCCAGCACCCGGTTGACAGGGAAAGGTGGCTATGGCTACACCTTC. This codes for CASTRLTGKGGYGYTF.

This clone was seen once. The J gene is TRBJ2-3, the V gene TRBV11-2; maybe TRBD2 (5 bases). V lost 5 bases and J 6 bases, leaving 21 bases between the germline ends. Germline-derived CDR1 and CDR2 are SGHAT and FQNNGV. There are 16 residues in the CDR3. CDR3 coding DNA: TGTGCCAGCAGCCCCGGACTTGTCCTTGAAGACGATACGCAGTATTTT. Translation gives CASSPGLVLEDDTQYF.

The chain is built from TRBV24-1 and TRBJ1-5; TRBD1 aligns across 10 bases. The CDR3 extends over 18 amino acids. Germline V lookup: CDR1 KGHDR, CDR2 SFDVKD. V lost 2 bases and J lost 0; bases outside the gene matches: 6. DNA of the CDR3: TGTGCCACCAGTGATTCGGGACAGGGGAGGTATAGCAATCAGCCCCAGCATTTT. This codes for CATSDSGQGRYSNQPQHF.

Concerning this clone: At the DNA level, this CDR3 is encoded by other sequences in the same sample as well. V is TRBV18 and J is TRBJ2-3; no firm D call. Per the germline V gene, CDR1 is KGHSH and CDR2 is LQKENI. The CDR3 contains 12 residues. V shed 6 bases and J shed 6 bases, with 10 bases lying between them. CDR3 sequence reads: CASSPSRDTQYF. In DNA form, the CDR3 reads TGTGCCAGCTCCCCTTCGAGGGATACGCAGTATTTT.

V and J are TRBV19 and TRBJ2-6, with D perhaps matching TRBD1 (6 bases). V lost 2 bases to trimming and J lost 2 bases, with 16 bases between them. This CDR3 spans 18 amino acids. Per germline, CDR1 LNHDA and CDR2 SQIVND (reference sequence). This CDR3 is CASSITGQGTPGANVLTF. DNA for the CDR3: TGTGCCAGTAGTATAACGGGACAAGGTACCCCTGGGGCCAACGTCCTGACTTTC.

V usage is TRBV27 and J usage is TRBJ2-1; tentative D call: TRBD1 (5 bases). The CDR3 runs 14 residues. Trimming cost V 6 bases and J 2 bases, with 11 bases left between them. Germline values: CDR1 MNHEY, CDR2 SMNVEV (reference sequence). The CDR3 region is CASRVGAPYNEQFF. In nucleotides, the CDR3 is TGTGCCAGCAGGGTAGGGGCCCCCTACAATGAGCAGTTCTTC.

The V and J genes are TRBV24-1 and TRBJ1-2; 7 bases agree with TRBD1. Germline lookup yields CDR1 KGHDR and CDR2 SFDVKD. V lost 10 bases to trimming and J lost 6 bases; unmatched junction nucleotides: 7. The CDR3 sequence is 12 residues long. The CDR3 protein is CATEGARDGYTF. CDR3 bases: TGTGCCACTGAGGGGGCGCGGGATGGCTACACCTTC.

The J gene is TRBJ1-2, the V gene TRBV18; no clear D gene. V lost 3 bases, J lost 2 bases, and 10 bases lay in between. Germline V gene lookup returns CDR1 KGHSH and CDR2 LQKENI. The CDR3 runs 14 residues. For the CDR3, the DNA is TGTGCCAGCTCACCGTCCGCGAGCAACTATGGCTACACCTTC. Its protein is CASSPSASNYGYTF.

To note about this clone: Different DNA sequences within this sample yield the same CDR3. The chain is built from TRBV6-5 and TRBJ1-5; 9 positions agree with TRBD1. CDR3 length equals 15 residues. The V segment lost 0 bases and the J segment 4 bases; nucleotides outside the gene matches: 1. Germline-derived CDR1 and CDR2 are MNHEY and SVGAGI. CDR3 residues: CASSYSDRGNQPQHF. CDR3 nucleotide sequence: TGTGCCAGCAGTTACTCAGACAGGGGGAATCAGCCCCAGCATTTT.

This clone appeared a single time. The chain uses TRBV15 and TRBJ1-5; TRBD1 aligns across 7 bases. Germline V gives CDR1 LNHNV, CDR2 YYDKDF (reference sequence). Unmatched junction bases numbered 14, after V lost 5 bases and J lost 4 bases. The CDR3 runs 17 residues. The CDR3 bases are TGTGCCACCAGCGATCCCCGCAACAGGGGCGCAAATCAGCCCCAGCATTTT. Amino acid sequence: CATSDPRNRGANQPQHF.